This section outlines one TCR beta chain sequence together with its context. The antigen remains unidentified. The data belong to a study of shared clonotypes between healthy human individuals. Overall study findings and caveats: Rarefaction demonstrated incomplete sorted-subset sequencing despite large depth.

The data were produced by immunoSEQ multiplex PCR, yet TCRdb's version contains in-frame clones alone and is incomplete. The table shows around 200,000 clones, with 65% to 70% occurring only once. The germline V gene encodes CDR1 LNHNV and CDR2 YYDKDF (reference sequence). This CDR3 comprises 14 residues. V lost 6 bases and J 1 base, leaving 9 bases between the germline ends. Negatively enriched CD4+ T cells were divided by CD45RA into naive and memory. The specimen was memory CD4+ T cells sorted from blood. The subset: CD45RA-negative fraction. The chain carries TRBV15 and TRBJ2-2; D is possibly TRBD1 (6 bases). The TCR comes from a man aged 30 to 45 in good health. CDR3 sequence (DNA): TGTGCCACCAGACCGACAGGGAACACCGGGGAGCTGTTTTTT. This translates into CATRPTGNTGELFF.